This T cell receptor beta chain was captured in a study of blood T cell repertoires in COVID-19 (dated by TCRdb to about 2020). Notes on the research overall: Collaborator samples came from the United States, Italy and Spain and covered acute and convalescent phases of COVID-19. The dataset comprised deeply sampled blood TCRbeta repertoires from subjects exposed to, actively infected with, or recovered from COVID-19. The prospective study material was composed of cDNA or gDNA derived from T cells, B-cell-depleted T cells, or PBMCs. Samples were obtained from the ongoing ImmuneRACE study (first 160 participants) and from some 1,200 subjects provided by 6 global collaborators. The repertoires were made available in a free public database intended to serve as a resource for research on the immune response to SARS-CoV-2. Sample metadata almost always included a de-identified subject ID, COVID-19 status, age in years and sex. Where HLA class I and class II types were available, the types were taken from metadata supplied by the sample provider, not from assay-based typing. What the authors observed across the whole study: How much clinical and demographic metadata was included differed by source and by participant, and the metadata was provided uncurated.

TCRbeta CDR3 regions were amplified from genomic DNA using the immunoSEQ Assay, a bias-controlled multiplex PCR. Turning to the authors' computational methods: Within the assay, amplification of reference gene primers was used to estimate how many nucleated cells each sample contained. To quantify the absolute abundance of each unique TCRbeta CDR3 rearrangement, sequence reads were collapsed and filtered. Productive Simpson clonality was computed per sample as the square root of Simpson's diversity index over productive rearrangements. TCRdb limited this immuneACCESS table to in-frame rearrangements with V and J called. A share of clones is missing; checked studies link under half to unresolved V genes, and the rest is unexplained. That table supplies the V and J calls and clone size; D and trimming were determined from the DNA. For this sample there are roughly 200,000 clones; 84% appear just once. Less than 15% of the sample goes to the ten largest clones.

The collaborating institutions used their own protocols to collect whole blood in K2EDTA tubes. For TCRbeta analysis, collaborator samples were shipped as frozen whole blood, as isolated PBMCs, or as DNA extracted from either sample type. The CDR3 has 15 amino acids, counting the end cysteine and phenylalanine. The DNA shown is the 45-base CDR3, in frame from base 1. The junction carries 18 bases between V and J, which are trimmed by 7 bases and 4 bases respectively. The germline V gene sets CDR1 to MDHEN and CDR2 to SYDVKM. This clone was seen repeatedly, ten times or more. No antigen is known for it. Base-call qualities are not available, and no considerably larger clone is one nucleotide away.

The sequence joins TRBV28 to TRBJ2-3; too little of a D gene remains to name it. The sample was peripheral blood. The receptor was derived from a human donor in a cohort sampled during active COVID-19. The CDR3 has the sequence CASKTPSPPADTQYF. The DNA is TGTGCCAGCAAAACTCCGTCCCCTCCGGCAGATACGCAGTATTTT.